This entry is about one TCR beta chain. The identical CDR3 is also encoded by other nucleotide sequences in the sample. The data were taken from a study of blood T cell repertoires in COVID-19. Study background: Nucleic acid was either cDNA or gDNA, and it came from T cells, B-cell-depleted T cells, or PBMCs.

Assay used: immunoSEQ multiplex PCR; TCRdb lists only in-frame clones, some missing. The sample carries about 140,000 clones, more than 60% recorded once. The germline V gene has CDR1 SGHDT and CDR2 YYEEEE. Trimming cost V 1 base and J 0 bases, with 13 bases left between them. CDR3 length: 17 amino acids. The source is a man older than 75 with acute or convalescent COVID-19. The specimen was peripheral blood. This chain links TRBV5-6 with TRBJ1-4; possible D gene TRBD1, 6 bases. The CDR3 here is CASSLRQGHSTNEKLFF. The DNA of the CDR3 is TGTGCCAGCAGCTTGAGGCAGGGACATTCAACTAATGAAAAACTGTTTTTT.